These 10 T cell receptor beta chains were all obtained from the same sample, sequenced in a study of human T cells and chemical hapten exposure. Time point of the sample: pre-sensitization, week 0. Indicated treatment: therapeutic diphenylcyclopropenone sensitization with weekly scalp DPC. MiXCR, applied by TCRdb to the RACE reads, yields one record per CDR3 protein. The repertoire has over 300,000 distinct CDR3 sequences, less than 6.5% of them found once; the top ten carry 2.5% to 3%. Specimen: whole blood, collected in connection with sensitization to the hapten diphenylcyclopropenone (DPC). The receptor source for this set is a woman between 50 and 59 years old with alopecia areata. Some clones in this sample may be carry-over from other donors' samples.

V is TRBV7-2 and J is TRBJ1-4; no reliable D call. Trimming pared 5 bases from V and 0 bases from J, leaving 10 bases between. This CDR3 comprises 15 residues. Germline V gives CDR1 SGHTA, CDR2 FQGNSA. The CDR3 DNA reads TGTGCCAGCAGCACTGACATTGCAACTAATGAAAAACTGTTTTTT. Protein: CASSTDIATNEKLFF.

This clonotype was detected many times. The rearrangement uses TRBV5-1 and TRBJ1-1; D is unclear. The V end was cut by 1 base, the J end by 1 base, with 11 bases between. CDR3 length: 15 residues. Germline loops: CDR1 SGHRS, CDR2 YFSETQ. The DNA for the CDR3 is TGCGCCAGCAGCTTGTTGGCGTCGACGAACACTGAAGCTTTCTTT. Translating gives CASSLLASTNTEAFF.

The gene calls are TRBV20-1 and TRBJ1-2, with a tentative D call TRBD1 (6 bases). Deletions cut 1 base from V and 6 bases from J, with 18 bases between. The germline V gene encodes CDR1 DFQATT and CDR2 SNEGSKA (reference sequence). The CDR3 is 15 amino acids. As DNA, the CDR3 is TGCAGTGCTAGAGCCCCGCCGACAGGTGGGAATGGCTACACCTTC. Its protein product is CSARAPPTGGNGYTF.

This clonotype was seen many times. V and J are TRBV12-3 or TRBV12-4 and TRBJ1-3; no reliable D call. The CDR3 has 12 residues. V lost 3 bases and J 3 bases, leaving 3 bases between the germline ends. The CDR3 sequence: CASSLDGNTIYF. The CDR3 coding sequence is TGTGCCAGCAGTTTGGATGGAAACACCATATATTTT.

This clonotype was counted between two and nine times. The chain recombines TRBV20-1 with TRBJ2-5; tentatively, D is TRBD1 or TRBD2 (5 bases each). Deletions cut 6 bases from V and 2 bases from J, with 10 bases between. The CDR3 is 12 residues long. Germline-derived CDR1 and CDR2 are DFQATT and SNEGSKA (reference sequence). The CDR3 loop is CSAGATQETQYF. CDR3 nucleotides: TGCAGTGCCGGGGCGACGCAAGAGACCCAGTACTTC.

This clonotype was counted a few times. The V call is TRBV4-1, the J call TRBJ2-1, with 10 bases that match TRBD2. This CDR3 is 14 amino acids long. The germline V gene has CDR1 MGHRA and CDR2 YSYEKL. Trimming removed 6 bases from V and 6 bases from J; junction bases left unmatched: 5. Here the CDR3 DNA reads TGCGCCAGCAGTAGCGGGGGGTATAGCAATGAGCAGTTCTTC. This translates into CASSSGGYSNEQFF.

The chain combines TRBV11-2 with TRBJ1-1; D ambiguous. The CDR3 sequence is 12 residues long. Per the germline V gene, CDR1 is SGHAT and CDR2 is FQNNGV. V lost 2 bases and J 7 bases, leaving 8 bases between the germline ends. The CDR3 region is CASSLNSREAFF. CDR3 sequence (DNA): TGTGCCAGCAGCTTAAACAGCCGTGAAGCTTTCTTT.

This clonotype has a handful of counts. The chain recombines TRBV7-9 with TRBJ2-7; D possibly uses TRBD1 or TRBD2 (5 bases each). CDR3 length equals 14 residues. Looked up from germline, CDR1 is SEHNR and CDR2 is FQNEAQ (reference sequence). Trimming cost V 7 bases and J 0 bases, with 13 bases left between them. CDR3 in amino acids: CASTRGASSYEQYF. The CDR3 region has the DNA TGTGCCAGCACGAGGGGAGCCAGCTCCTACGAGCAGTACTTC. Full variable domain (remainder filled in from reference TRBV7-9 and TRBJ2-7): DTGVSQNPRHKITKRGQNVTFRCDPISEHNRLYWYRQTLGQGPEFLTYFQNEAQLEKSRLLSDRFSAERPKGSFSTLEIQRTEQGDSAMYLCASTRGASSYEQYFGPGTRLTVT.

This clonotype was counted at least ten times. This chain joins TRBV10-3 and TRBJ1-5, with D unresolved. Germline assignment: CDR1 ENHRY and CDR2 SYGVKD. The CDR3 runs 10 residues. Deletions cut 6 bases from V and 8 bases from J, with 5 bases between. The CDR3 protein is CAIRIKPQHF. Written as DNA, the CDR3 is TGTGCCATCAGGATTAAGCCCCAGCATTTT.

In its sample, this clonotype was seen many times. The chain employs TRBV10-1 and TRBJ2-5; D not resolved. Germline V lookup: CDR1 WNHNN, CDR2 SYGVQD (reference sequence). The CDR3 covers 16 residues. Deletions cut 4 bases from V and 0 bases from J, with 15 bases between. The CDR3 sequence: CASSGIENLYQETQYF. The CDR3, as DNA: TGCGCCAGCAGTGGGATAGAAAACTTGTACCAAGAGACCCAGTACTTC.